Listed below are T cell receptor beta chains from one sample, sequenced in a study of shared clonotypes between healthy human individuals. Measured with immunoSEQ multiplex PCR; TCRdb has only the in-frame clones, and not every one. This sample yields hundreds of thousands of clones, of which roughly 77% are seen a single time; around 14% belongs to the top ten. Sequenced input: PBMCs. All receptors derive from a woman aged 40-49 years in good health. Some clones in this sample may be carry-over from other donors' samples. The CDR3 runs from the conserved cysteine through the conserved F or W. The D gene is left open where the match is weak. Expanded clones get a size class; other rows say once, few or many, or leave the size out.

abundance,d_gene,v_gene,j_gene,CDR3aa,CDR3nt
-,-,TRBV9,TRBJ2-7,CASSLRDTSSYEQYF,TGTGCCAGCAGCCTCCGGGACACAAGCTCCTACGAGCAGTACTTC
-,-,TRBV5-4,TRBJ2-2,CASSPRRQNTGELFF,TGTGCCAGCAGCCCCCGAAGACAGAACACCGGGGAGCTGTTTTTT
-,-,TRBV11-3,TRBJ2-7,CASSLGRNSYEQYF,TGTGCCAGCAGCTTAGGGCGGAACTCCTACGAGCAGTACTTC
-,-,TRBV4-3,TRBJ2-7,CASSQDRGARYEQYF,TGCGCCAGCAGCCAAGACAGGGGGGCCAGGTACGAGCAGTACTTC
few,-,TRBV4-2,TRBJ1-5,CASSQDRDTRVWPQHF,TGTGCCAGCAGCCAGGACCGGGACACCCGGGTTTGGCCCCAGCATTTT
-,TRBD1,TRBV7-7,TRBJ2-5,CASSPDPGGETQYF,TGTGCTAGCAGCCCAGACCCAGGGGGAGAGACCCAGTACTTC
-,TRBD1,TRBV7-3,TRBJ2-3,CASSRDRGQDTQYF,TGTGCCAGCAGCCGGGACAGGGGGCAAGATACGCAGTATTTT
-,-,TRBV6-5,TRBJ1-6,CASSTGVHSPLHF,TGTGCCAGCAGCACCGGGGTCCATTCACCCCTCCACTTT
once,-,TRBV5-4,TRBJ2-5,CASSTGFLETQYF,TGTGCCAGCAGCACAGGGTTTTTGGAGACCCAGTACTTC
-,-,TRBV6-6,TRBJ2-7,CASSFAQENEQYF,TGTGCCAGCAGTTTTGCGCAAGAAAACGAGCAGTACTTC
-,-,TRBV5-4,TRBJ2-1,CASSLPGSLEQFF,TGTGCCAGCAGCTTGCCGGGTAGCCTGGAGCAGTTCTTC